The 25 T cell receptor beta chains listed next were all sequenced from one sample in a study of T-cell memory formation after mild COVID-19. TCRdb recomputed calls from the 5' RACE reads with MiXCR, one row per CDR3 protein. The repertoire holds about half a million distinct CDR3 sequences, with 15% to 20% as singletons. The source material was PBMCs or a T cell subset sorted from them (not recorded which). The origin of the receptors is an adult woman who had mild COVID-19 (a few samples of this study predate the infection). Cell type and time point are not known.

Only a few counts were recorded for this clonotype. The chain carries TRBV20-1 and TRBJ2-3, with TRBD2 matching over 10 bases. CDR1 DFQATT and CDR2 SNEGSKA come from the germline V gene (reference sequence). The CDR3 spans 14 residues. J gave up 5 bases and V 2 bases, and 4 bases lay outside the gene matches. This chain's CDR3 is CSARLAGVGDTQYF. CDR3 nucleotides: TGCAGTGCTAGACTAGCGGGAGTAGGAGATACGCAGTATTTT.

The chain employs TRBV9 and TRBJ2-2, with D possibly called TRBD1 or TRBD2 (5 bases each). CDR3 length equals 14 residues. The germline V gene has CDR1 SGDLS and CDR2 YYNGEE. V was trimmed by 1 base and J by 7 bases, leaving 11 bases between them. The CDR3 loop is CASSVKGTGGELFF. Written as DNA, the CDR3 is TGTGCCAGCAGCGTAAAGGGGACGGGCGGGGAGCTGTTTTTT.

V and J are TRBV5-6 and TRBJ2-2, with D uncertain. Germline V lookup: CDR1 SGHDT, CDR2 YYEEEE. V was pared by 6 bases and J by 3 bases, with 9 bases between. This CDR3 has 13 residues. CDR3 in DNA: TGTGCCAGCAACACCCAATACACCGGGGAGCTGTTTTTT. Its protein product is CASNTQYTGELFF.

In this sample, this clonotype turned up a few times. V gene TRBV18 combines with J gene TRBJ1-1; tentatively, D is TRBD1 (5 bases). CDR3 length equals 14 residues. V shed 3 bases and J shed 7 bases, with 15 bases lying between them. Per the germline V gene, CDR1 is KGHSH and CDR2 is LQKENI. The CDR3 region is CASSPGLGAVEAFF. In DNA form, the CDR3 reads TGTGCCAGCTCACCCGGTTTAGGGGCGGTTGAAGCTTTCTTT.

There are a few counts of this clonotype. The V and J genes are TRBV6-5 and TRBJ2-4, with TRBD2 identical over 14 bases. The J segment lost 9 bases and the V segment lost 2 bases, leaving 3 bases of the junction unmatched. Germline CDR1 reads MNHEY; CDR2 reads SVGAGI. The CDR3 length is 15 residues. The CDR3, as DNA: TGTGCCAGCAGTTACGGAGGGACTAGCGGGAGCATTCAGTACTTC. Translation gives CASSYGGTSGSIQYF.

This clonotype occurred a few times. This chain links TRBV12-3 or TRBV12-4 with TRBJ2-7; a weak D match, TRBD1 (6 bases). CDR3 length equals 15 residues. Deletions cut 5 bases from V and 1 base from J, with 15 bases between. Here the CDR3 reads CASSNGQLLSYEQYF. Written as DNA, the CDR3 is TGTGCCAGCAGTAACGGACAGCTGCTATCCTACGAGCAGTACTTC.

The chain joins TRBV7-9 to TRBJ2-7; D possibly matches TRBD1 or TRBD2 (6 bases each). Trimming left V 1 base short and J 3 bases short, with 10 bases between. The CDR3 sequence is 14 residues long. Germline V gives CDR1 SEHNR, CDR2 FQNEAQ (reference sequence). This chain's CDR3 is CASSLEGGVYEQYF. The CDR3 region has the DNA TGTGCCAGCAGCTTAGAGGGGGGAGTCTACGAGCAGTACTTC.

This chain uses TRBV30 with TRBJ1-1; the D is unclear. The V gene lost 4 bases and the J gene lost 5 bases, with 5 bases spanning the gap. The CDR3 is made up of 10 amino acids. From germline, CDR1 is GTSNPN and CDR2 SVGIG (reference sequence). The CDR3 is CAWIWTEAFF. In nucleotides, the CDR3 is TGTGCCTGGATATGGACTGAAGCTTTCTTT.

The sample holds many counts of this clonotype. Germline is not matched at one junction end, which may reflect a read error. DNA for the CDR3: TGCGCCAGCAGCTTGGGGAGAAGCACAGATACGCAGTATTTT. This sequence encodes CASSLGRSTDTQYF. This sequence joins TRBV7-9 and TRBJ2-3, with a possible D match to TRBD2 (5 bases). The germline V gene has CDR1 SEHNR and CDR2 FQNEAQ (reference sequence). CDR3 length: 14 amino acids.

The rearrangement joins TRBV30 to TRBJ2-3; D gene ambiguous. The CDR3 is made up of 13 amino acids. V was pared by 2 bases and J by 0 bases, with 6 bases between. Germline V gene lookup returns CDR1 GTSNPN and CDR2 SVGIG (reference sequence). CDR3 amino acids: CAWSIASTDTQYF. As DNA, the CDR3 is TGTGCCTGGAGTATAGCTAGCACAGATACGCAGTATTTT. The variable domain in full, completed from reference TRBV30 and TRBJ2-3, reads SQTIHQWPATLVQPVGSPLSLECTVEGTSNPNLYWYRQAAGRGLQLLFYSVGIGQISSEVPQNLSASRPQDRQFILSSKKLLLSDSGFYLCAWSIASTDTQYFGPGTRLTVL.

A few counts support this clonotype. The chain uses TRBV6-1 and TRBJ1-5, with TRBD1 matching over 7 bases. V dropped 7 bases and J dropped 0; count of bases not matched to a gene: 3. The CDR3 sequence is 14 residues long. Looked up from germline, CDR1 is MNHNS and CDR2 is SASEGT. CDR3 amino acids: CASTGTDSNQPQHF. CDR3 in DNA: TGTGCCAGCACTGGGACAGATAGCAATCAGCCCCAGCATTTT.

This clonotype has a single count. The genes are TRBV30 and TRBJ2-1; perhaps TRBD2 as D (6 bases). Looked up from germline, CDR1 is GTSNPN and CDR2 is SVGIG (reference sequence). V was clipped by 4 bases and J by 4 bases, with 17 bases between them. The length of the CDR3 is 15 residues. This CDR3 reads CAWKHGGMGYNEQFF. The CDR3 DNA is TGTGCCTGGAAGCATGGCGGGATGGGTTACAATGAGCAGTTCTTC.

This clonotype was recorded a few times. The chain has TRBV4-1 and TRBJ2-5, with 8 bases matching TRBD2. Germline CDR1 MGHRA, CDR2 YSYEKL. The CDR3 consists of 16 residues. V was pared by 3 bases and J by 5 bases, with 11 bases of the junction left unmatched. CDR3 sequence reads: CASSQTVLAAKETQYF. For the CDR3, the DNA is TGCGCCAGCAGCCAGACTGTACTAGCGGCCAAGGAGACCCAGTACTTC.

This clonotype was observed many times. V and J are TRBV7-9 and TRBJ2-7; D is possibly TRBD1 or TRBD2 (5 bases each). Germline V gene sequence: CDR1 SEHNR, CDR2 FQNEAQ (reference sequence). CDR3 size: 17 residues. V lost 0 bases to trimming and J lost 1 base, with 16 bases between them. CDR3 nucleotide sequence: TGTGCCAGCAGCTTAGCTCTGGCAGGGAGAGGATCCTACGAGCAGTACTTC. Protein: CASSLALAGRGSYEQYF.

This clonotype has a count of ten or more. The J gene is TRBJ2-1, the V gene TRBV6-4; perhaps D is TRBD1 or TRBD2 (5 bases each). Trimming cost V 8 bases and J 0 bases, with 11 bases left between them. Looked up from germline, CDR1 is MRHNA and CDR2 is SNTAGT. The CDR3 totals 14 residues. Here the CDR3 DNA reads TGTGCCAGCTCACCAGGGAGCTCCTACAATGAGCAGTTCTTC. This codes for CASSPGSSYNEQFF.

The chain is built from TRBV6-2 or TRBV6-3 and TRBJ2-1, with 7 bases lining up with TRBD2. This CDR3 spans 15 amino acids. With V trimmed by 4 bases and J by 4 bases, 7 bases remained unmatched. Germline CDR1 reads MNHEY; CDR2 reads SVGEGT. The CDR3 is CASSSPGLLYNEQFF. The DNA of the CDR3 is TGTGCCAGCAGTTCTCCGGGACTACTGTACAATGAGCAGTTCTTC.

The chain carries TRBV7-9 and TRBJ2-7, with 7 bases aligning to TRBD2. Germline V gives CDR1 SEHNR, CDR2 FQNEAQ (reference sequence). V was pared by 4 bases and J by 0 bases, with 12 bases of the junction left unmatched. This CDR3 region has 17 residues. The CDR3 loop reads CASSSRLGEGSSYEQYF. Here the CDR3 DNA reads TGTGCCAGCAGCTCAAGACTTGGGGAGGGGAGCTCCTACGAGCAGTACTTC.

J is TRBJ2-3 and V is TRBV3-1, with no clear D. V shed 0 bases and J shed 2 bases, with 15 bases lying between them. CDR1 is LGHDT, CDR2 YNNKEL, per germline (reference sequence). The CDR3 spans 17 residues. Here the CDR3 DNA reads TGTGCCAGCAGCCAAGATTCTACCCTAGAGAACACAGATACGCAGTATTTT. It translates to CASSQDSTLENTDTQYF.

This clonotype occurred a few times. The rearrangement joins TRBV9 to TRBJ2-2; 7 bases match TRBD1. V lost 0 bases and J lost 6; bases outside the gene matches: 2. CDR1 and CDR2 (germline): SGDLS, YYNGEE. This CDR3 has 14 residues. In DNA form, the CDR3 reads TGTGCCAGCAGCGTAGAGGGGGCGCCCGGGGAGCTGTTTTTT. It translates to CASSVEGAPGELFF.

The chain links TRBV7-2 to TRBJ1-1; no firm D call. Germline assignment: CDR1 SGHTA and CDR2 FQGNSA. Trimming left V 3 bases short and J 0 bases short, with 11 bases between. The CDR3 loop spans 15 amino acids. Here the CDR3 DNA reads TGTGCCAGCAGCTTGGAATCTTTGGTGAACACTGAAGCTTTCTTT. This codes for CASSLESLVNTEAFF. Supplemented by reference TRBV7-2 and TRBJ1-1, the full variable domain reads GAGVSQSPSNKVTEKGKDVELRCDPISGHTALYWYRQSLGQGLEFLIYFQGNSAPDKSGLPSDRFSAERTGGSVSTLTIQRTQQEDSAVYLCASSLESLVNTEAFFGQGTRLTVV.

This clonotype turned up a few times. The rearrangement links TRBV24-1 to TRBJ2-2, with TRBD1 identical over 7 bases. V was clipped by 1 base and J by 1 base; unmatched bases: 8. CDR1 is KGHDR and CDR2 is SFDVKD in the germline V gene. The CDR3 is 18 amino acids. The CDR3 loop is CATSDLRGGQMNTGELFF. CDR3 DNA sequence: TGTGCCACCAGTGATTTACGAGGGGGACAGATGAACACCGGGGAGCTGTTTTTT.

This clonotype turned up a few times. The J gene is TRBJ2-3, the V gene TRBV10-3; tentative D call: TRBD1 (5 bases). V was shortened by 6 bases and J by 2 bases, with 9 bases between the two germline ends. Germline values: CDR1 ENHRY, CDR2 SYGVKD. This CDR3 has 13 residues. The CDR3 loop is CAISAGSTDTQYF. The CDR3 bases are TGTGCCATCAGCGCAGGGTCCACAGATACGCAGTATTTT.

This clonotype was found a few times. The CDR3 loop reads CASSWDRGPPDTQYF. The CDR3 DNA sequence: TGTGCCAGCAGCTGGGACAGGGGGCCTCCAGATACGCAGTATTTT. The chain combines TRBV7-9 with TRBJ2-3; 12 bases are shared with TRBD1. J was trimmed by 4 bases and V by 4 bases; bases with no gene match: 3. CDR1 and CDR2 (germline): SEHNR, FQNEAQ (reference sequence). This CDR3 comprises 15 residues. The entire variable domain, with the rest obtained from reference TRBV7-9 and TRBJ2-3, is as follows: DTGVSQNPRHKITKRGQNVTFRCDPISEHNRLYWYRQTLGQGPEFLTYFQNEAQLEKSRLLSDRFSAERPKGSFSTLEIQRTEQGDSAMYLCASSWDRGPPDTQYFGPGTRLTVL.

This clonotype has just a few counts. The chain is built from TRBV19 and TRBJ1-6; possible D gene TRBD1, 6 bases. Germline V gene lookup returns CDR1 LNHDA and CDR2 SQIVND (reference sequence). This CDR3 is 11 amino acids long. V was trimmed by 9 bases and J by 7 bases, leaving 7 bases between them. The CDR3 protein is CASGTNSPLHF. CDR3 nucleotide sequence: TGTGCCAGCGGGACAAATTCACCCCTCCACTTT.

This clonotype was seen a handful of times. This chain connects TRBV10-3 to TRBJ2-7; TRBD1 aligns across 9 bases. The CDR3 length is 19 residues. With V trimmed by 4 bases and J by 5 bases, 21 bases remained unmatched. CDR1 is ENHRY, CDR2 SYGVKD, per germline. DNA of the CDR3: TGTGCCATCAGTGCCAGTTCTGGGACAGGGAAGGGAATGTTCCACGAGCAGTACTTC. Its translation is CAISASSGTGKGMFHEQYF.